This TCR beta chain was identified during a study of low-dose radiotherapy and immunotherapy resistance in tumors. Noted time point: after trial treatment. Treatment noted: LDRT plus nivolumab, ipilimumab, low-dose cyclophosphamide and aspirin (RACIN trial). This clonotype was counted many times. Germline CDR1 is MDHEN and CDR2 is SYDVKM. V lost 2 bases and J lost 6; bases outside the gene matches: 4. This CDR3 contains 14 residues. First-strand cDNA relied on TRAV- and TRBV-specific primers spanning alpha and beta chains. The PCR that amplified TCRs ran for about 20 cycles, relying on a constant-region primer and a V-primer adapter. From the reads, TCRdb called clonotypes with MiXCR, one entry per CDR3 protein. The profile shows about 39,000 distinct CDR3 sequences, less than 25% of them singletons.

The chain has TRBV28 and TRBJ2-1; 7 positions agree with TRBD1. The clonotype was recovered from a female donor with ovarian cancer. The sample here was PBMCs, taken after low-dose radiotherapy plus immunotherapy. The CDR3 DNA is TGTGCCAGCAGTTTAAGTGGACAGGTCAATGAGCAGTTCTTC. It translates to CASSLSGQVNEQFF.